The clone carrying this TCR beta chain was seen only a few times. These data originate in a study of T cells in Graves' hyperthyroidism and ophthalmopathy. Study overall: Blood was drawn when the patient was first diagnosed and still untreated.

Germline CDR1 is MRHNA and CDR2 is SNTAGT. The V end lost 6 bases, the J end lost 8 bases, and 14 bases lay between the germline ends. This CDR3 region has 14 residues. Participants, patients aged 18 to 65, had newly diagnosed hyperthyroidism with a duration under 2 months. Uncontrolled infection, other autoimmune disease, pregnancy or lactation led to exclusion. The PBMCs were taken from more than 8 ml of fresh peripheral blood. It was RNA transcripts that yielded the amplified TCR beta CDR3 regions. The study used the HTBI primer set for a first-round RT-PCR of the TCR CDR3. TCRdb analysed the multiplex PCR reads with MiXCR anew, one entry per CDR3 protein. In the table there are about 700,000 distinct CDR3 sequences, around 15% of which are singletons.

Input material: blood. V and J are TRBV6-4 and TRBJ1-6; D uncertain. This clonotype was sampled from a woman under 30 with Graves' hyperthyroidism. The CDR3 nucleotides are TGTGCCAGCAGCGGCAACGAGGGTGATTCACCCCTCCACTTT. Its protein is CASSGNEGDSPLHF.